The 26 T cell receptor beta chains listed next were all sequenced from one sample in a study of shared clonotypes between healthy human individuals. Generated by immunoSEQ multiplex PCR, the TCRdb table keeps only in-frame clones and is missing some. The data contain 600,000 to 800,000 clones, roughly 72% of them singletons. The sequencing input was memory CD4+ T cells sorted from blood. Noted subset: CD45RA-negative fraction. Receptors originate from a woman aged 25 to 45 in good health.

This chain connects TRBV18 to TRBJ1-5, with unresolved D. Germline V CDR1 and CDR2: KGHSH, LQKENI. CDR3 length: 16 amino acids. Trimming cost V 5 bases and J 1 base, with 15 bases left between them. CDR3 in amino acids: CASSTNGVGSNQPQHF. The DNA for the CDR3 is TGTGCCAGCTCAACAAACGGGGTAGGCAGCAATCAGCCCCAGCATTTT.

The chain has TRBV7-6 and TRBJ2-1; D may be TRBD1 or TRBD2 (5 bases each). Trimming pared 5 bases from V and 5 bases from J, leaving 16 bases between. The CDR3 is 15 residues long. Germline V gene sequence: CDR1 SGHVS, CDR2 FNYEAQ. The DNA of the CDR3 is TGTGCCAGCAGCCCAGGGACCCTGCACGACAATGAGCAGTTCTTC. Residues: CASSPGTLHDNEQFF. Based on the CDR3 plus reference TRBV7-6 and TRBJ2-1, the full variable domain is GAGVSQSPRYKVTKRGQDVALRCDPISGHVSLYWYRQALGQGPEFLTYFNYEAQQDKSGLPNDRFSAERPEGSISTLTIQRTEQRDSAMYRCASSPGTLHDNEQFFGPGTRLTVL.

The sample holds one count of this clone. The chain carries TRBV19 and TRBJ2-3; the D call may be TRBD1 or TRBD2 (6 bases each). CDR1 is LNHDA and CDR2 is SQIVND in the germline V gene (reference sequence). The CDR3 length is 14 residues. V was cut by 10 bases and J by 7 bases, with 21 bases left in between. CDR3 sequence (DNA): TGTGCCACCCGGGGGCTCTCGGCAGCAAATACGCAGTATTTT. It translates to CATRGLSAANTQYF. The full variable domain, its missing parts supplied by reference TRBV19 and TRBJ2-3, is DGGITQSPKYLFRKEGQNVTLSCEQNLNHDAMYWYRQDPGQGLRLIYYSQIVNDFQKGDIAEGYSVSREKKESFPLTVTSAQKNPTAFYLCATRGLSAANTQYFGPGTRLTVL.

V usage is TRBV18 and J usage is TRBJ2-4; D ambiguous. V shed 0 bases and J shed 0 bases, with 9 bases lying between them. Looked up from germline, CDR1 is KGHSH and CDR2 is LQKENI. The CDR3 runs 16 residues. This CDR3 reads CASSPPGPEAKNIQYF. The CDR3 coding sequence is TGTGCCAGCTCACCACCGGGTCCCGAAGCCAAAAACATTCAGTACTTC.

This clone has only a few counts. This chain connects TRBV28 to TRBJ1-1; no clear D gene. Germline CDR1 MDHEN, CDR2 SYDVKM. This CDR3 is 11 amino acids long. V was clipped by 10 bases and J by 7 bases, with 13 bases between them. CDR3 loop: CATNRFDEAFF. The CDR3 bases are TGTGCCACCAATAGGTTCGATGAAGCTTTCTTT.

This clone was found a few times. Other DNA sequences in the same sample also yield this CDR3. The chain links TRBV5-1 to TRBJ1-3; 7 positions match TRBD1. CDR1 and CDR2 from the germline V gene are SGHRS and YFSETQ. The trim removed 4 bases at V and 6 bases at J, leaving 7 bases unmatched. The CDR3 length is 14 residues. CDR3 sequence reads: CASSPGTEANTIYF. The CDR3 DNA is TGCGCCAGCAGCCCTGGGACAGAGGCAAACACCATATATTTT.

The J gene is TRBJ2-7, the V gene TRBV25-1; 8 positions agree with TRBD1. This CDR3 is 15 amino acids long. Germline V CDR1 and CDR2: MGHDK, SYGVNS. The V and J ends lost 4 bases and 6 bases, in that order; junction bases with no gene match: 11. CDR3 protein: CASSALDRDNREQYF. CDR3 in DNA: TGTGCCAGCAGTGCCCTGGACAGGGATAATCGCGAGCAGTACTTC.

There are a few counts of this clone. The chain uses TRBV2 and TRBJ1-4; D is perhaps TRBD1 (5 bases). Germline CDR1 is SNHLY and CDR2 is FYNNEI. The V gene lost 9 bases and the J gene lost 5 bases, with 13 bases spanning the gap. CDR3 length equals 13 residues. CDR3 amino acids: CARRDGENEKLFF. The CDR3 DNA sequence: TGTGCCAGACGGGACGGGGAAAATGAAAAACTGTTTTTT. The complete variable domain, with remaining parts taken from reference TRBV2 and TRBJ1-4, reads EPEVTQTPSHQVTQMGQEVILRCVPISNHLYFYWYRQILGQKVEFLVSFYNNEISEKSEIFDDQFSVERPDGSNFTLKIRSTKLEDSAMYFCARRDGENEKLFFGSGTQLSVL.

V and J are TRBV11-3 and TRBJ2-1; the match to TRBD2 covers 13 bases. The length of the CDR3 is 15 residues. Germline V gives CDR1 SGHNT, CDR2 YENEEA. The V segment lost 2 bases and the J segment 8 bases; nucleotides outside the gene matches: 3. The CDR3: CASSLFGLAGDEQFF. The DNA of the CDR3 is TGTGCCAGCAGCTTATTCGGACTAGCGGGAGATGAGCAGTTCTTC. The full variable domain, in which reference TRBV11-3 and TRBJ2-1 provide the parts outside the CDR3, is EAGVVQSPRYKIIEKKQPVAFWCNPISGHNTLYWYLQNLGQGPELLIRYENEEAVDDSQLPKDRFSAERLKGVDSTLKIQPAELGDSAVYLCASSLFGLAGDEQFFGPGTRLTVL.

The chain employs TRBV29-1 and TRBJ2-5, with TRBD2 matching 14 bases. Unmatched junction bases numbered 7, after V lost 6 bases and J lost 7 bases. This CDR3 is 14 amino acids long. Germline-derived CDR1 and CDR2 are SQVTM and ANQGSEA. The CDR3 loop reads CSVGTSGSWATQYF. CDR3 DNA: TGCAGCGTAGGGACTAGCGGGAGCTGGGCGACCCAGTACTTC. Drawing the rest from reference TRBV29-1 and TRBJ2-5, the complete variable domain is SAVISQKPSRDICQRGTSLTIQCQVDSQVTMMFWYRQQPGQSLTLIATANQGSEATYESGFVIDKFPISRPNLTFSTLTVSNMSPEDSSIYLCSVGTSGSWATQYFGPGTRLLVL.

In its sample, this clone was seen a few times. V and J are TRBV4-3 and TRBJ1-2; no clear D gene. This CDR3 has 14 residues. Germline V gene sequence: CDR1 LGHNA, CDR2 YSLEER. The germline V and J ends were trimmed by 1 base and 3 bases, with 9 bases remaining between them. The CDR3 DNA follows: TGCGCCAGCAGCCAAGCCCGAGGAGACTATGGCTACACCTTC. Its translation is CASSQARGDYGYTF.

This clone came up a few times. The chain joins TRBV11-2 to TRBJ1-2; D remains ambiguous. CDR3 length: 13 residues. V was pared by 0 bases and J by 9 bases, with 11 bases between. Germline assignment: CDR1 SGHAT and CDR2 FQNNGV. The CDR3 bases are TGTGCCAGCAGCTTAGATCGTGGCCGGAGCTACACCTTC. Translating gives CASSLDRGRSYTF.

This chain uses TRBV7-6 with TRBJ2-7, with D possibly matching TRBD2 (5 bases). Germline CDR1 SGHVS, CDR2 FNYEAQ. The germline V and J ends were trimmed by 5 bases and 1 base, with 12 bases remaining between them. The CDR3 contains 14 residues. The CDR3 DNA is TGTGCCAGCAGCACGGACGGGAATTCCTACGAGCAGTACTTC. This encodes CASSTDGNSYEQYF.

The chain has TRBV5-1 and TRBJ2-1; 11 bases map to TRBD2. V lost 4 bases and J lost 2; bases outside the gene matches: 5. The CDR3 consists of 16 residues. The V gene's germline CDR1 is SGHRS and CDR2 YFSETQ. CDR3 region: CASSAPLAGAYNEQFF. The CDR3 DNA follows: TGCGCCAGCAGCGCCCCACTAGCGGGAGCCTACAATGAGCAGTTCTTC.

The gene calls are TRBV7-9 and TRBJ2-1; D may match TRBD1 or TRBD2 (5 bases each). Trimming removed 3 bases at V and 3 bases at J, with 9 bases between. The CDR3 has 14 amino acids. Per the germline V gene, CDR1 is SEHNR and CDR2 is FQNEAQ (reference sequence). The CDR3 spells CASSFRDGYNEQFF. Written as DNA, the CDR3 is TGTGCCAGCAGCTTCCGGGACGGCTACAATGAGCAGTTCTTC.

The rearrangement joins TRBV5-8 to TRBJ2-7; D tentatively reads TRBD1 or TRBD2 (5 bases each). The CDR3 loop spans 16 amino acids. The V end lost 0 bases, the J end lost 4 bases, and 17 bases lay between the germline ends. The germline V gene has CDR1 SGHTS and CDR2 YDEGEE. CDR3 sequence reads: CASSLVFGTTLYEQYF. CDR3 bases: TGTGCCAGCAGCTTGGTCTTTGGGACGACTCTTTACGAGCAGTACTTC. Together with reference TRBV5-8 and TRBJ2-7, the CDR3 gives the full variable domain: EAGVTQSPTHLIKTRGQQATLRCSPISGHTSVYWYQQALGLGLQFLLWYDEGEERNRGNFPPRFSGRQFPNYSSELNVNALELEDSALYLCASSLVFGTTLYEQYFGPGTRLTVT.

This clone has just one count. The V gene is TRBV7-8, the J gene TRBJ2-1, with 12 bases that match TRBD2. Germline V gene data show CDR1 as SGHVS and CDR2 as FQNEAQ. The CDR3 spans 17 residues. J lost 6 bases, V lost 1 base, and 7 bases had no gene match. This CDR3 reads CASSLVSGLAGINEQFF. The CDR3 nucleotides are TGTGCCAGCAGCTTAGTTTCTGGACTAGCGGGGATCAATGAGCAGTTCTTC.

The CDR3 DNA is TGCAGCGTTGAAACTAGCGGGAACTCTGGGGCCAACGTCCTGACTTTC. Protein sequence: CSVETSGNSGANVLTF. V and J are TRBV29-1 and TRBJ2-6; 10 bases fit TRBD2. Per germline, CDR1 SQVTM and CDR2 ANQGSEA. V was clipped by 2 bases and J by 0 bases; unmatched bases: 1. CDR3 length: 16 residues.

The chain links TRBV4-1 to TRBJ2-1, with 12 bases identical to TRBD2. Looked up from germline, CDR1 is MGHRA and CDR2 is YSYEKL. V gave up 2 bases and J gave up 7 bases; unmatched junction bases: 3. The CDR3 runs 15 residues. The CDR3: CASSQPSGRANEQFF. CDR3 coding DNA: TGCGCCAGCAGCCAACCTAGCGGGAGGGCGAATGAGCAGTTCTTC.

The chain employs TRBV6-4 and TRBJ1-1; 9 positions agree with TRBD1. CDR3 size: 17 residues. The trim removed 10 bases at V and 0 bases at J, leaving 15 bases unmatched. The V gene's germline CDR1 is MRHNA and CDR2 SNTAGT. The CDR3 loop reads CAIPTQDRTGVNTEAFF. The CDR3, as DNA: TGTGCCATCCCAACACAAGATAGGACAGGGGTGAACACTGAAGCTTTCTTT.

The chain uses TRBV25-1 and TRBJ2-7; D gene uncertain. Trimming shortened V by 3 bases and J by 3 bases, and 6 bases separated the two germline ends. CDR1 is MGHDK and CDR2 is SYGVNS in the germline V gene. The CDR3 sequence is 12 residues long. CDR3 coding DNA: TGTGCCAGCAGTGATTTTGGCTACGAGCAGTACTTC. It is translated as CASSDFGYEQYF.

This chain links TRBV15 with TRBJ2-5; possible D gene TRBD2, 8 bases. The ends were cut back, 1 base at V and 5 bases at J, with 17 bases in the middle. CDR1 and CDR2 (germline): LNHNV, YYDKDF (reference sequence). CDR3 length: 16 amino acids. In DNA form, the CDR3 reads TGTGCCACCAGCAGAGTTCAGACAGGGACTAGGGAGACCCAGTACTTC. Encoded protein: CATSRVQTGTRETQYF.

The chain combines TRBV29-1 with TRBJ2-1; 9 bases fit TRBD2. The CDR3 has 11 residues. V trimming: 4 bases; J trimming: 14 bases; junction bases outside the gene matches: 6. Germline-derived CDR1 and CDR2 are SQVTM and ANQGSEA. CDR3 loop: CSVVSIAGEFF. CDR3 sequence (DNA): TGCAGCGTTGTGTCAATAGCGGGGGAGTTCTTC.

V usage is TRBV6-6 and J usage is TRBJ1-5; tentatively, D is TRBD1 (5 bases). The CDR3 length is 15 residues. V was clipped by 4 bases and J by 3 bases, with 13 bases between them. From germline, CDR1 is MNHNY and CDR2 SVGAGI (reference sequence). CDR3 sequence: CASSSLLGANQPQHF. CDR3 sequence (DNA): TGTGCCAGCAGTTCCCTCCTCGGGGCCAATCAGCCCCAGCATTTT.

This clone was counted a few times. The chain couples TRBV28 to TRBJ1-1, with a tentative D call TRBD1 (6 bases). CDR1 is MDHEN and CDR2 is SYDVKM in the germline V gene. Trimming removed 6 bases from V and 1 base from J, with 15 bases in between. There are 15 residues in the CDR3. In nucleotides, the CDR3 is TGTGCCAGCAGCATACAGGGCCGCAAGAACACTGAAGCTTTCTTT. This sequence encodes CASSIQGRKNTEAFF.

V and J are TRBV4-2 and TRBJ2-7, with D perhaps matching TRBD2 (6 bases). CDR1 and CDR2 (germline): LGHNA, YNFKEQ. This CDR3 contains 17 residues. V was cut by 0 bases and J by 0 bases, with 15 bases left in between. The CDR3 DNA follows: TGTGCCAGCAGCCAAGACATTAGCGGCGGGACCTCCTACGAGCAGTACTTC. This gives the protein CASSQDISGGTSYEQYF.